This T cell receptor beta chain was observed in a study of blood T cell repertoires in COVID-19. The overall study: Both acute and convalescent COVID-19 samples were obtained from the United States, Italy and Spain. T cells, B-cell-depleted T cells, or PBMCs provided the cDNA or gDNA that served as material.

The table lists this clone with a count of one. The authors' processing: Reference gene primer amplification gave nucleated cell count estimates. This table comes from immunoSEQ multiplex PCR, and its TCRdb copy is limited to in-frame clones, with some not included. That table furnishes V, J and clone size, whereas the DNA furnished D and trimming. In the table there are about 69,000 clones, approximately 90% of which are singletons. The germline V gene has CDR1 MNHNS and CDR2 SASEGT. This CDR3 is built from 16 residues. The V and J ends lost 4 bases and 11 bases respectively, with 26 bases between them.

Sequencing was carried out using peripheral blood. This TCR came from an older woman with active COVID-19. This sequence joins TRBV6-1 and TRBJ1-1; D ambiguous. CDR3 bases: TGTGCCAGCAGTGTCTTACCCGAACCTGGTGAGGCCGGGGCTTTCTTT. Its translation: CASSVLPEPGEAGAFF.